This section outlines one T cell receptor beta chain sequence together with its context. Its matching antigen is unknown. Each donor was healthy, and each was a bone marrow donor. This record belongs to a study of cytomegalovirus exposure and HLA in healthy donors. Looking at the study overall: Earlier results showed roughly 120 million unique TCR beta sequences derived from some 180 million T cells. Whole-study results and caveats: CMV antigen specificity was confirmed in vitro for three CMV-associated chains.

V lost 3 bases and J lost 3, with 16 bases in between. Germline CDR1 LGHNA, CDR2 YSLEER. The CDR3 is 16 residues long. Vbeta (60) and Jbeta (13) primers were used in the PCR. The table came from immunoSEQ multiplex PCR; TCRdb's copy has only in-frame clones and leaves some out. The sample lists approximately 150,000 clones, more than 60% occurring once. What was sequenced was PBMCs. The chain couples TRBV4-3 to TRBJ2-3; D perhaps matches TRBD2 (6 bases). The sequence was obtained from a human donor in good health. The CDR3 sequence: CASSQEGTPGTDTQYF. CDR3 sequence (DNA): TGCGCCAGCAGCCAGGAGGGGACGCCTGGGACAGATACGCAGTATTTT.